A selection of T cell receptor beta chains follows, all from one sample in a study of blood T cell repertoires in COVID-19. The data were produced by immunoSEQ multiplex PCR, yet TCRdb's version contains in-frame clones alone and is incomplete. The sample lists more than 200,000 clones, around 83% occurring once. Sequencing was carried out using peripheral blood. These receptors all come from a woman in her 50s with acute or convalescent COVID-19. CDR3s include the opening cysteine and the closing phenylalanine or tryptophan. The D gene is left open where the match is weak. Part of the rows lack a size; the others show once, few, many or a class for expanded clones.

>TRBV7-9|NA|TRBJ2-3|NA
TGTGCCAGCAGCTCGAGGGACTCCACAGATACGCAGTATTTT
CASSSRDSTDTQYF
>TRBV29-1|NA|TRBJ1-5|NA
TGCAGCGTTGCAGGGGATGGCAATCAGCCCCAGCATTTT
CSVAGDGNQPQHF
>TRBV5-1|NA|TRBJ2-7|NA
TGCGCCAGCAGCTTCGGAACTAACTCCTACGAGCAGTACTTC
CASSFGTNSYEQYF
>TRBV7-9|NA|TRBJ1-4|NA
TGTGCCAGCAGCTTATTCCCCCCTCAGGCAACTAATGAAAAACTGTTTTTT
CASSLFPPQATNEKLFF
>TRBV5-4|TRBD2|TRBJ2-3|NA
TGTGCCAGCCAATCCGGGACTACAAGCACAGATACGCAGTATTTT
CASQSGTTSTDTQYF
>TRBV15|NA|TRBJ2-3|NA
TGTGCCACTCTGGAGGGAGATACGCAGTATTTT
CATLEGDTQYF
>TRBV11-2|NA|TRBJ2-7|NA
TGTGCCAGCAGCTACAGCTCCTACGAGCAGTACTTC
CASSYSSYEQYF
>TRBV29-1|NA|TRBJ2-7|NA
TGCAGCGTTGGGTCGGGAGAAATCTACGAGCAGTACTTC
CSVGSGEIYEQYF
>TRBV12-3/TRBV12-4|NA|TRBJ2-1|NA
TGTGCCAGCAGGGTAACTAATGAGCAGTTCTTC
CASRVTNEQFF
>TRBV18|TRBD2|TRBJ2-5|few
TGTGCCAGCTCACCACTCCTACTAGCGGGGAAGGAGACCCAGTACTTC
CASSPLLLAGKETQYF
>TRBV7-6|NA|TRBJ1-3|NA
TGTGCCAGCAGCCCCCTCTCTGGGCTCGAAAACACCATATATTTT
CASSPLSGLENTIYF
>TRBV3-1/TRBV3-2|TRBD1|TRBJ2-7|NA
TGTGCCAGCAGTGCGGGACAGGTCAGCTCCTACGAGCAGTACTTC
CASSAGQVSSYEQYF
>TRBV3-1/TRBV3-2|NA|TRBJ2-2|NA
TGTGCCAGCAGCCAAGATCCGGGACTGTTCACCGGGGAGCTGTTTTTT
CASSQDPGLFTGELFF
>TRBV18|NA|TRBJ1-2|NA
TGTGCCAGCACTCCGTCGCAACAGAACAACTATGGCTACACCTTC
CASTPSQQNNYGYTF
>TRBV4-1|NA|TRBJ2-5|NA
TGCGCCAGCAGTGGCGGGGCAAACCAAGAGACCCAGTACTTC
CASSGGANQETQYF
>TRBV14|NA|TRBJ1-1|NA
TGTGCCAGCAGCCAAGATCGCGGGGGGCTAGCTTTCTTT
CASSQDRGGLAFF
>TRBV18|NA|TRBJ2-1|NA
TGTGCCAGCTCTCGACAGTCGAGCTCCTACAATGAGCAGTTCTTC
CASSRQSSSYNEQFF
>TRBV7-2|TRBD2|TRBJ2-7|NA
TGTGCCAGCAGCTTGCCCGGGACTAGCCCCGAGCAGTACTTC
CASSLPGTSPEQYF
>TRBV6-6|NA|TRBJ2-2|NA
TGTGCCAGCAGTACGACAGGAGCGAACACCGGGGAGCTGTTTTTT
CASSTTGANTGELFF
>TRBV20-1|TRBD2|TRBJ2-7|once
TGCAGTGCTAGTGATTTGGGACTAGCGGTCTCCTACGAGCAGTACTTC
CSASDLGLAVSYEQYF